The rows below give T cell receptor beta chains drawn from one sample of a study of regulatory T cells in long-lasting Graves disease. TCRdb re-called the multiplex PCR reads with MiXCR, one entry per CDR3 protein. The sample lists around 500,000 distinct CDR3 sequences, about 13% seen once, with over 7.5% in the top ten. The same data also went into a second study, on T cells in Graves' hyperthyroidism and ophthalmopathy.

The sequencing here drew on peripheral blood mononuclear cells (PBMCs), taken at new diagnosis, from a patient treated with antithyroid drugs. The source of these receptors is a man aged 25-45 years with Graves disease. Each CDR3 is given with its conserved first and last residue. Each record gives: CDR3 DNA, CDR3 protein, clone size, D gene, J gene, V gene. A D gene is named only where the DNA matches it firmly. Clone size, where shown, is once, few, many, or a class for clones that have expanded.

DNA: TGCGCCAGCAGCTTGGAACTTCAGGGGGCGGCTGAAGCTTTCTTT; CDR3: CASSLELQGAAEAFF; size: many; D: TRBD1; J: TRBJ1-1; V: TRBV5-1
DNA: TGTGCCAGCAGCTTAGTAGCGGCGAACACCGGGGAGCTGTTTTTT; CDR3: CASSLVAANTGELFF; size: many; D: -; J: TRBJ2-2; V: TRBV7-9
DNA: TGTGCCAGCTCACCATGGGGAGGAACGGGAACCAATCAGCCCCAGCATTTT; CDR3: CASSPWGGTGTNQPQHF; size: few; D: -; J: TRBJ1-5; V: TRBV18
DNA: TGTGCCATCAGTCAGGCCGGCAATCAGCCCCAGCATTTT; CDR3: CAISQAGNQPQHF; size: many; D: -; J: TRBJ1-5; V: TRBV10-3
DNA: TGTGCCAGCAGTGAAGCGACAGGGGTTGAAGCTTTCTTT; CDR3: CASSEATGVEAFF; size: -; D: TRBD1; J: TRBJ1-1; V: TRBV6-1
DNA: TGTGCCATCAGTGAGAACAGGGGTGGCGGGAGATTGCTGCAGTACTTC; CDR3: CAISENRGGGRLLQYF; size: many; D: -; J: TRBJ2-7; V: TRBV10-3
DNA: TGTGCCAGCAGCTTGACAGGGGATAGCAATCAGCCCCAGCATTTT; CDR3: CASSLTGDSNQPQHF; size: many; D: TRBD1; J: TRBJ1-5; V: TRBV7-3
DNA: TGCGCCAGCAGTGAGTCGGGCGGCCTAGGGGAGACCCAGTACTTC; CDR3: CASSESGGLGETQYF; size: -; D: -; J: TRBJ2-5; V: TRBV10-2
DNA: TGTGCCAGCATTAGCGGGAGGACTATTAATGAGCAGTTCTTC; CDR3: CASISGRTINEQFF; size: many; D: TRBD2; J: TRBJ2-1; V: TRBV28
DNA: TGTGCCAGCAGCCCACATCGGGGCTCCTACGAGCAGTACTTC; CDR3: CASSPHRGSYEQYF; size: few; D: -; J: TRBJ2-7; V: TRBV12-3/TRBV12-4
DNA: TGTGCCAGCAGGAGGGACCGGGACAGGGGGAACACTGAAGCTTTCTTT; CDR3: CASRRDRDRGNTEAFF; size: many; D: TRBD1; J: TRBJ1-1; V: TRBV6-1
DNA: TGTGCCAGCAGCTTAGCGGGAGGGGCCACAGATACGCAGTATTTT; CDR3: CASSLAGGATDTQYF; size: many; D: TRBD2; J: TRBJ2-3; V: TRBV7-8
DNA: TGTGCTAGTGGTGGGGACAGCCTCTATGGCTACACCTTC; CDR3: CASGGDSLYGYTF; size: few; D: TRBD1; J: TRBJ1-2; V: TRBV12-5
DNA: TGTGCCTGGAGACTTGGATCACCCCTCCACTTT; CDR3: CAWRLGSPLHF; size: few; D: -; J: TRBJ1-6; V: TRBV30
DNA: TGTGCCAGCAGTTTATCCGGACCCCCAACGTTCTTC; CDR3: CASSLSGPPTFF; size: few; D: -; J: TRBJ2-1; V: TRBV12-3/TRBV12-4
DNA: TGTGCCACCGAACAGGTGGGGGAAAACATTCAGTACTTC; CDR3: CATEQVGENIQYF; size: few; D: -; J: TRBJ2-4; V: TRBV10-3
DNA: TGCAGTGCTAGAGGTACGGGAGGAACCTACGAGCAGTACTTC; CDR3: CSARGTGGTYEQYF; size: -; D: TRBD2; J: TRBJ2-7; V: TRBV20-1
DNA: TGCAGTGCTAGCTCGGGACTAGCGGGGATAAACATTCAGTACTTC; CDR3: CSASSGLAGINIQYF; size: few; D: TRBD2; J: TRBJ2-4; V: TRBV20-1
DNA: TGTGCCACCTATGGGACTCCTGGCAATTATGGCTACACCTTC; CDR3: CATYGTPGNYGYTF; size: many; D: -; J: TRBJ1-2; V: TRBV2
DNA: TGTGCCAGCTCACCGCCCCGGGACAGAGGAAATCAGCCCCAGCATTTT; CDR3: CASSPPRDRGNQPQHF; size: few; D: TRBD1; J: TRBJ1-5; V: TRBV18
DNA: TGTGCCAGCAGCCGTCCCTACGGGGGGGGCTCCTACAATGAGCAGTTCTTC; CDR3: CASSRPYGGGSYNEQFF; size: few; D: TRBD2; J: TRBJ2-1; V: TRBV7-6
DNA: TGCGCCAGCAGCCAAAACCGACTGGGCTACAATGAGCAGTTCTTC; CDR3: CASSQNRLGYNEQFF; size: -; D: -; J: TRBJ2-1; V: TRBV4-1
DNA: TGTGCCAGCGACCCACACAGGGATACGCAGTATTTT; CDR3: CASDPHRDTQYF; size: few; D: -; J: TRBJ2-3; V: TRBV7-2
DNA: TGTGCCAGCAGTTACGGGGGAAACGAGCAGTACTTC; CDR3: CASSYGGNEQYF; size: -; D: -; J: TRBJ2-7; V: TRBV6-9
DNA: TGTGCCAGCAGTTACGTACTGCTAGCGTCCCCCTACGAGCAGTACTTC; CDR3: CASSYVLLASPYEQYF; size: many; D: -; J: TRBJ2-7; V: TRBV7-2
DNA: TGCAGTGCTAGAGAGCGGCTGCTGAACACCGGGGAGCTGTTTTTT; CDR3: CSARERLLNTGELFF; size: few; D: -; J: TRBJ2-2; V: TRBV20-1
DNA: TGTGCCAGCAAGGGGCGTGCTGAAAGAAGCTCCTACAATGAGCAGTTCTTC; CDR3: CASKGRAERSSYNEQFF; size: many; D: -; J: TRBJ2-1; V: TRBV27
DNA: TGTGCCAGCTCACCTTGGACTGACTATGAGCAGTTCTTC; CDR3: CASSPWTDYEQFF; size: few; D: -; J: TRBJ2-1; V: TRBV18
DNA: TGTGCCAGCAGCCGCCTAGGGGAAGGTGGTTCACTCCTCCACTTT; CDR3: CASSRLGEGGSLLHF; size: -; D: -; J: TRBJ1-6; V: TRBV3-1
DNA: TGTGCCAGCAGTTTAGGGCACGGGAGCAATCAGCCCCAGCATTTT; CDR3: CASSLGHGSNQPQHF; size: many; D: -; J: TRBJ1-5; V: TRBV12-3/TRBV12-4
DNA: TGTGCCAGCAGCGCGACAGGGGCGAACGTGGCGGTTGAGACCCAGTACTTC; CDR3: CASSATGANVAVETQYF; size: many; D: TRBD1; J: TRBJ2-5; V: TRBV7-9
DNA: TGCGCCAGCAGGGGCATGGTACTAGCGGGAGGGAATACGCAGTATTTT; CDR3: CASRGMVLAGGNTQYF; size: few; D: TRBD2; J: TRBJ2-3; V: TRBV4-1
DNA: TGTGCCAGCAGTTTAATGGGGTCTCACGCGCAGTATTTT; CDR3: CASSLMGSHAQYF; size: few; D: -; J: TRBJ2-3; V: TRBV12-3/TRBV12-4
DNA: TGTGCCAGCAGGAAGGGGACAAACACTGAAGCTTTCTTT; CDR3: CASRKGTNTEAFF; size: -; D: -; J: TRBJ1-1; V: TRBV12-3/TRBV12-4
DNA: TGTGCCAGCAGTTACTCTGGTTCAGGGTTGGAGACCCAGTACTTC; CDR3: CASSYSGSGLETQYF; size: many; D: -; J: TRBJ2-5; V: TRBV6-2/TRBV6-3
DNA: TGTGCCATCAGGAATTCAAGGGACGGCAATAATTCACCCCTCCACTTT; CDR3: CAIRNSRDGNNSPLHF; size: -; D: -; J: TRBJ1-6; V: TRBV10-3
DNA: TGCAGTGCTGCTCCCGGGACAGCGGGAAACACCATATATTTT; CDR3: CSAAPGTAGNTIYF; size: few; D: TRBD1; J: TRBJ1-3; V: TRBV20-1
DNA: TGTGCCAGCAGTAAAGGACTAGCTGGGAATGAGCAGTTCTTC; CDR3: CASSKGLAGNEQFF; size: many; D: TRBD2; J: TRBJ2-1; V: TRBV6-1
DNA: TGTGCCAGTAGTAACCGACTAGCAGCAGATACGCAGTATTTT; CDR3: CASSNRLAADTQYF; size: -; D: TRBD2; J: TRBJ2-3; V: TRBV19
DNA: TGTGCCAGCAGTTTCCTACTGGCGGGAGGCACAGATACGCAGTATTTT; CDR3: CASSFLLAGGTDTQYF; size: many; D: TRBD2; J: TRBJ2-3; V: TRBV12-3/TRBV12-4
DNA: TGTGCCAGCAGTGGGGGGGGCACTAGCGTGGCAGATACGCAGTATTTT; CDR3: CASSGGGTSVADTQYF; size: many; D: -; J: TRBJ2-3; V: TRBV12-3/TRBV12-4
DNA: TGTGCCAGCAGCCCAGAGGGGAGGAACACTGAAGCTTTCTTT; CDR3: CASSPEGRNTEAFF; size: many; D: -; J: TRBJ1-1; V: TRBV5-1